The TCR beta chain described here comes from a study of shared clonotypes between healthy human individuals. Whole-study results and caveats: In contrast to clonotypes shared by all four donors, non-shared clonotypes had lower generation probabilities. An expected dependence of interdonor clonotype sharing on sequencing depth was noted.

Notes on this clone: Its antigen is not identified.

In germline, CDR1 is MNHEY, CDR2 SMNVEV (reference sequence). The CDR3 spans 13 residues. Trimming shortened V by 7 bases and J by 9 bases, and 16 bases separated the two germline ends. Libraries were prepared by immunoSEQ multiplex PCR; TCRdb keeps only in-frame clonotypes and omits some of them. The repertoire includes over 1.5 million clones, approximately 98% of them detected once, and about 0.42% sits in the top ten. The sample consisted of naive CD4+ T cells sorted from blood. Subset given: CD45RA+ positively selected. This sequence joins TRBV27 and TRBJ2-1; either TRBD1 or TRBD2 may supply D (5 bases each). The TCR was taken from a man younger than 40 in good health. In DNA form, the CDR3 reads TGTGCCAGCATGGTCGGGACGGGGATTGAGCAGTTCTTC. It codes for CASMVGTGIEQFF.